The clone carrying this TCR beta chain was counted once. Its antigen is undetermined. This record belongs to a study of T cell responses to AZD1222 COVID-19 vaccine. Data came from immunoSEQ multiplex PCR; TCRdb stores just in-frame clones and leaves some out. The sample lists more than 85,000 clones, roughly 90% seen once, with around 2.3% in the top ten. Overall study results and limits: Only a handful of AZD1222 recipients, six or seven in all, had baseline seropositivity. Unmutated variant regions are reportedly targeted by nearly half of spike-specific TCRs.

The J segment lost 10 bases and the V segment lost 2 bases, leaving 12 bases of the junction unmatched. The CDR3 loop spans 17 amino acids. CDR1 and CDR2 from the germline V gene are SGHTA and FQGTGA. The clonotype comes from an adult in good health. Sample: peripheral blood, taken on day 0 of AZD1222 vaccination. This chain joins TRBV7-3 and TRBJ1-6, with 9 bases aligning to TRBD1. CDR3 DNA: TGTGCCAGCAGCTTATATCCCCCGGGACAGGGACAATCACCCCTCCACTTT. Translating gives CASSLYPPGQGQSPLHF.